One sample yielded the 5 T cell receptor beta chains listed below, sequenced in a study of regulatory and conventional T cells in RAG deficiency. Genomic DNA came from blood regulatory T cells gated CD4+ CD25-high CD127-low. The method was immunoSEQ multiplex PCR; TCRdb's version includes in-frame clones alone and lacks a portion of them. The sample gives 12,000 or so clones, roughly 95% of which show up once; less than 1.5% is in the top ten. These data also formed part of another study, on regulatory T cells. As that report states: The PCR used 52 TRBV and 13 TRBJ primers.

Sequencing used CD127- CD25+ CD4+ Tregs sorted from blood. The receptors shown here come from a human donor in good health.

The chain couples TRBV7-9 to TRBJ2-3, with a tentative D call TRBD1 (6 bases). V lost 0 bases to trimming and J lost 4 bases, with 14 bases between them. CDR1 is SEHNR and CDR2 is FQNEAQ in the germline V gene (reference sequence). The CDR3 has 16 residues. CDR3 region: CASSLAGASGSDTQYF. The CDR3 DNA reads as TGTGCCAGCAGCTTAGCGGGGGCCAGTGGCTCAGATACGCAGTATTTT. Supplemented by reference TRBV7-9 and TRBJ2-3, the full variable domain reads DTGVSQNPRHKITKRGQNVTFRCDPISEHNRLYWYRQTLGQGPEFLTYFQNEAQLEKSRLLSDRFSAERPKGSFSTLEIQRTEQGDSAMYLCASSLAGASGSDTQYFGPGTRLTVL.

The V and J genes are TRBV2 and TRBJ1-2; possible D gene TRBD1, 6 bases. The germline gives CDR1 SNHLY, CDR2 FYNNEI. The CDR3 runs 15 residues. The V gene lost 7 bases and the J gene lost 7 bases, with 22 bases spanning the gap. For the CDR3, the DNA is TGTGCCAGCAAGGAGTGGGGGCAGGGGCTCGGTGGCTACACCTTC. Translation: CASKEWGQGLGGYTF.

This chain joins TRBV5-1 and TRBJ1-2; TRBD1 matches at 9 bases. This CDR3 contains 14 residues. Germline V gives CDR1 SGHRS, CDR2 YFSETQ. Trimming cost V 1 base and J 8 bases; bases outside gene matches: 6. This chain's CDR3 is CASSLRQGVRGYTF. The CDR3 DNA sequence: TGCGCCAGCAGCTTGAGACAGGGGGTAAGGGGCTACACCTTC.

This chain connects TRBV6-4 to TRBJ1-2; 9 bases are shared with TRBD1. Germline CDR1 MRHNA, CDR2 SNTAGT. This CDR3 region has 13 residues. V was pared by 6 bases and J by 5 bases, with 4 bases of the junction left unmatched. The chain's CDR3 is CASSAGTGYGYTF. CDR3 nucleotide sequence: TGTGCCAGCAGCGCCGGGACAGGGTATGGCTACACCTTC.

V is TRBV5-1 and J is TRBJ1-4, with unresolved D. Germline values: CDR1 SGHRS, CDR2 YFSETQ. V was shortened by 1 base and J by 7 bases, with 14 bases between the two germline ends. The CDR3 contains 15 residues. As DNA, the CDR3 is TGCGCCAGCAGCTTGATGTCCCCACGGGGTGAAAAACTGTTTTTT. Protein product: CASSLMSPRGEKLFF.